What follows are 23 T cell receptor beta chains derived from one specimen sequenced in a study of early T cells in non-severe SARS-CoV-2 infection (dated by TCRdb to about 2021). Libraries were prepared through 5' RACE. The run used a NextSeq 500. The public reads were reprocessed in TCRdb via fastp at Q25 and MiXCR, keeping in-frame beta chains. Rows are combined by CDR3 protein, so each entry shows the most common genes and DNA. Within this sample are tens of thousands of distinct CDR3 sequences, with 6.2% of them counted one time only. The ten most abundant clones make up around 6.9% of the sample. Here the sequenced sample was whole blood, taken at baseline. All receptors derive from an adult who was a healthcare worker with PCR-confirmed SARS-CoV-2 infection or an uninfected control (not recorded which).

This clonotype rates as medium-sized. This chain links TRBV2 with TRBJ2-7; 7 nucleotides match TRBD1. Germline trimming cut 6 bases from V and 0 bases from J; bases unmatched to any gene: 2. This CDR3 region has 13 residues. CDR1 and CDR2 from the germline V gene are SNHLY and FYNNEI. CDR3 nucleotide sequence: TGTGCCAGCAGCCGGGACAGCTCCTACGAGCAGTACTTC. Its protein product is CASSRDSSYEQYF.

This clonotype was picked up many times. The rearrangement joins TRBV24-1 to TRBJ1-5, with no clear D. Germline V lookup: CDR1 KGHDR, CDR2 SFDVKD. CDR3 size: 16 residues. Between the trimmed V and J ends, which lost 2 bases and 1 base, there was a span of 11 bases. In DNA, the CDR3 is TGTGCCACCAGTGATTCGGGCAGGTCGAGCAATCAGCCCCAGCATTTT. Its translation: CATSDSGRSSNQPQHF.

This chain uses TRBV2 with TRBJ1-4; tentative D call: TRBD1 (6 bases). In germline, CDR1 is SNHLY, CDR2 FYNNEI. This CDR3 is built from 16 residues. V lost 5 bases to trimming and J lost 1 base, with 14 bases between them. This CDR3 is CASSSAKGVTNEKLFF. In nucleotides, the CDR3 is TGTGCCAGCAGTTCCGCCAAGGGGGTAACTAATGAAAAACTGTTTTTT.

This clonotype was found many times. The V and J genes are TRBV7-9 and TRBJ2-5, with unresolved D. V was shortened by 2 bases and J by 0 bases, with 7 bases between the two germline ends. The length of the CDR3 is 14 residues. From germline, CDR1 is SEHNR and CDR2 FQNEAQ (reference sequence). The CDR3 loop is CASSLSRHQETQYF. The CDR3, as DNA: TGTGCCAGCAGCTTATCGCGACACCAAGAGACCCAGTACTTC.

This clonotype was seen repeatedly, ten times or more. The DNA of the CDR3 is TGTGCCAGCAGCCGCTTCCAGGGGCTAGGGGAGCAGTACTTC. It is translated as CASSRFQGLGEQYF. The V call is TRBV7-3, the J call TRBJ2-7; weak D call: TRBD1 (6 bases). Trimming took off 5 bases at V and 7 bases at J, with 18 bases between the two ends. CDR3 length: 14 amino acids. Germline V gene data show CDR1 as SGHTA and CDR2 as FQGTGA.

This clonotype was seen many times. The chain employs TRBV20-1 and TRBJ2-1, with 7 bases matching TRBD2. The V gene's germline CDR1 is DFQATT and CDR2 SNEGSKA (reference sequence). With V trimmed by 5 bases and J by 2 bases, 9 bases remained unmatched. The CDR3 has 15 residues. The DNA of the CDR3 is TGCAGTGCTCCGGCGACGGGAGGTACCTACAATGAGCAGTTCTTC. Protein sequence: CSAPATGGTYNEQFF.

This clonotype has a count of ten or more. The V gene is TRBV6-2 or TRBV6-3, the J gene TRBJ1-2; D perhaps matches TRBD1 (5 bases). Trimming took 6 bases from V and 8 from J, leaving 13 bases between them. Germline V gene sequence: CDR1 MNHEY, CDR2 SVGEGT. CDR3 length: 12 residues. Here the CDR3 DNA reads TGTGCCAGCAGCCACAGGATAATCGGCTACACCTTC. Translating gives CASSHRIIGYTF.

The sample holds a few counts of this clonotype. This chain connects TRBV24-1 to TRBJ2-3; weak D call: TRBD1 (5 bases). The CDR3 is 14 residues long. Germline V gene data show CDR1 as KGHDR and CDR2 as SFDVKD. The germline V and J ends were trimmed by 1 base and 5 bases, with 9 bases remaining between them. In DNA form, the CDR3 reads TGTGCCACCAGTGATTTCGAAAGGGGAGATACGCAGTATTTT. Translated, it gives CATSDFERGDTQYF.

This clonotype was counted at least ten times. The chain employs TRBV7-9 and TRBJ2-3; 9 positions match TRBD1. V shed 7 bases, J shed 4 bases, and the junction held 6 bases outside the gene matches. The germline CDR1 and CDR2 sequences are SEHNR and FQNEAQ (reference sequence). The CDR3 runs 14 residues. The CDR3 DNA is TGTGCCAGCACCTTCCGGACAGGGGCAGATACGCAGTATTTT. Protein sequence: CASTFRTGADTQYF.

This clonotype was seen repeatedly, ten times or more. The chain joins TRBV28 to TRBJ1-1; D unresolved. Germline V CDR1 and CDR2: MDHEN, SYDVKM. CDR3 size: 13 residues. V lost 7 bases and J 0 bases, leaving 9 bases between the germline ends. CDR3 in amino acids: CASKRNMNTEAFF. DNA of the CDR3: TGTGCCAGCAAGAGGAACATGAACACTGAAGCTTTCTTT.

This clonotype occurred a few times. This chain links TRBV9 with TRBJ1-1, with D hard to call. Trimming left V 2 bases short and J 10 bases short, with 18 bases between. Germline V gives CDR1 SGDLS, CDR2 YYNGEE. CDR3 length: 14 residues. The CDR3 is CASSVDPEAQGAFF. As DNA, the CDR3 is TGTGCCAGCAGCGTCGACCCAGAAGCTCAAGGAGCTTTCTTT. The full variable domain, its missing parts supplied by reference TRBV9 and TRBJ1-1, is DSGVTQTPKHLITATGQRVTLRCSPRSGDLSVYWYQQSLDQGLQFLIQYYNGEERAKGNILERFSAQQFPDLHSELNLSSLELGDSALYFCASSVDPEAQGAFFGQGTRLTVV.

This clonotype has more than one count but fewer than ten. The rearrangement joins TRBV3-1 to TRBJ2-5; D is uncertain. CDR3 length: 11 amino acids. V was trimmed by 4 bases and J by 8 bases, leaving 8 bases between them. Germline CDR1 is LGHDT and CDR2 is YNNKEL (reference sequence). This CDR3 is CASSPGPTQYF. The CDR3 DNA reads as TGTGCCAGCAGCCCTGGACCAACCCAGTACTTC.

This clonotype has a handful of counts. The chain joins TRBV21-1 to TRBJ2-1; the table names TRBD2, a call not compared with the DNA. TRBV21-1 is a listed pseudogene. The CDR3 loop spans 14 amino acids. This CDR3 is CASSKGTSANEQFF. CDR3 DNA sequence: TGTGCCAGCAGCAAAGGGACTAGCGCCAATGAGCAGTTCTTC.

This clonotype was found many times. The rearrangement joins TRBV10-3 to TRBJ2-1, with 8 bases aligning to TRBD2. Germline trimming cut 5 bases from V and 5 bases from J; bases unmatched to any gene: 5. Germline CDR1 ENHRY, CDR2 SYGVKD. This CDR3 spans 14 amino acids. The CDR3 bases are TGTGCCATCAGTTTCACTAGCGGCCACAATGAGCAGTTCTTC. It codes for CAISFTSGHNEQFF.

This clonotype was recorded at least ten times. The chain links TRBV20-1 to TRBJ1-3, with 9 bases aligning to TRBD1. The germline V gene has CDR1 DFQATT and CDR2 SNEGSKA (reference sequence). This CDR3 has 14 amino acids. Trimming took 3 bases from V and 6 from J; bases not matched to a gene: 6. The CDR3 DNA sequence: TGCAGTGCTAGCGCTGGGACAGGGTCAAACACCATATATTTT. The encoded protein is CSASAGTGSNTIYF.

This clonotype was counted only a few times. This chain joins TRBV20-1 and TRBJ2-7; 8 nucleotides match TRBD2. Germline CDR1 is DFQATT and CDR2 is SNEGSKA (reference sequence). V dropped 6 bases and J dropped 2; count of bases not matched to a gene: 12. The CDR3 is 15 residues long. For the CDR3, the DNA is TGCAGTGCCCCTGGGAGAACGGGAGGGCCCTACGAGCAGTACTTC. Translating gives CSAPGRTGGPYEQYF.

This clonotype was counted many times. V is TRBV7-2 and J is TRBJ2-1; D ambiguous. Trimming removed 5 bases from V and 0 bases from J, with 8 bases in between. The CDR3 is made up of 14 amino acids. CDR1 is SGHTA, CDR2 FQGNSA, per germline. In DNA form, the CDR3 reads TGTGCCAGCAGCCCCTTCAGCTCCTACAATGAGCAGTTCTTC. Its protein product is CASSPFSSYNEQFF.

In this sample, this clonotype turned up many times. V and J are TRBV6-5 and TRBJ1-1; maybe TRBD1 (5 bases). V gave up 6 bases and J gave up 1 base, with 12 bases separating them. Per germline, CDR1 MNHEY and CDR2 SVGAGI. The CDR3 is 14 residues long. The DNA of the CDR3 is TGTGCCAGCAGCTCGAGTGGGGGGAACACTGAAGCTTTCTTT. Amino acid sequence: CASSSSGGNTEAFF.

This clonotype showed up just a few times. The chain has TRBV2 and TRBJ2-5, with TRBD2 identical over 11 bases. V trimming: 4 bases; J trimming: 4 bases; junction bases outside the gene matches: 11. The germline CDR1 and CDR2 sequences are SNHLY and FYNNEI. The CDR3 runs to 17 residues. CDR3 nucleotide sequence: TGTGCCAGCAGTGCGTTAGCGGGAGGGTGGGTCCCAGAGACCCAGTACTTC. The encoded protein is CASSALAGGWVPETQYF.

The CDR3 DNA follows: TGTGCCAGTAGTATAAACACGGGGAGGTACGAGCAGTACTTC. Translated: CASSINTGRYEQYF. This sequence joins TRBV19 and TRBJ2-7; D is perhaps TRBD2 (6 bases). V was shortened by 2 bases and J by 4 bases, with 12 bases between the two germline ends. The CDR3 covers 14 residues. In germline, CDR1 is LNHDA, CDR2 SQIVND (reference sequence). The full variable domain, its missing parts supplied by reference TRBV19 and TRBJ2-7, is DGGITQSPKYLFRKEGQNVTLSCEQNLNHDAMYWYRQDPGQGLRLIYYSQIVNDFQKGDIAEGYSVSREKKESFPLTVTSAQKNPTAFYLCASSINTGRYEQYFGPGTRLTVT.

This clonotype was seen a handful of times. The CDR3, as DNA: TGCAGTGCTGATGTTCCTGGCCTCACAGATACGCAGTATTTT. Protein: CSADVPGLTDTQYF. The V call is TRBV20-1, the J call TRBJ2-3; D gene ambiguous. Per the germline V gene, CDR1 is DFQATT and CDR2 is SNEGSKA (reference sequence). The CDR3 has 14 residues. The V end lost 5 bases, the J end lost 2 bases, and 14 bases lay between the germline ends.

This clonotype was counted between two and nine times. This chain uses TRBV19 with TRBJ2-3; 10 nucleotides match TRBD2. Germline CDR1 is LNHDA and CDR2 is SQIVND (reference sequence). V shed 4 bases and J 0 bases; nucleotides not matched to a gene: 10. CDR3 size: 18 residues. The CDR3 here is CASSTPASGSISTDTQYF. CDR3 nucleotide sequence: TGTGCCAGTAGTACCCCCGCTAGCGGGAGTATTAGCACAGATACGCAGTATTTT.

This sequence joins TRBV5-1 and TRBJ2-1; 9 positions agree with TRBD1. The CDR3 runs 15 residues. V was pared by 7 bases and J by 7 bases, with 12 bases of the junction left unmatched. CDR1 SGHRS and CDR2 YFSETQ come from the germline V gene. CDR3 residues: CASRQKGQGWNEQFF. The CDR3 nucleotides read TGCGCCAGCCGCCAGAAGGGACAGGGTTGGAATGAGCAGTTCTTC.